The 19 T cell receptor beta chains reported below all come from one sample, sequenced in a study of blood T cell repertoires in COVID-19. Sequencing used immunoSEQ multiplex PCR; TCRdb keeps in-frame clones, though not all of them. The data show 150,000 to 170,000 clones, about 80% seen once. Sequenced sample: PBMCs or T cells enriched from blood (not recorded which). These receptors were obtained from a man between 45 and 60 years old who had recovered from COVID-19.

This chain joins TRBV19 and TRBJ1-5; D may be TRBD1 (5 bases). CDR3 length: 16 amino acids. The germline V gene encodes CDR1 LNHDA and CDR2 SQIVND (reference sequence). Trimming stripped 6 bases from V and 2 bases from J, with 17 bases between. The CDR3 here is CASSSWGVRGNQPQHF. The CDR3 coding sequence is TGTGCCAGTAGCTCCTGGGGGGTTCGGGGCAATCAGCCCCAGCATTTT.

CDR3 region: CASSQAGAGYTDTQYF. DNA for the CDR3: TGCGCCAGCAGCCAAGCTGGCGCGGGGTACACAGATACGCAGTATTTT. The chain links TRBV4-1 to TRBJ2-3; D may be TRBD2 (6 bases). V lost 1 base, J lost 2 bases, and 13 bases lay in between. Germline CDR1 reads MGHRA; CDR2 reads YSYEKL. The CDR3 covers 16 residues.

This chain uses TRBV5-1 with TRBJ2-7; D is perhaps TRBD1 (5 bases). This CDR3 contains 11 residues. CDR1 is SGHRS, CDR2 YFSETQ, per germline. Trimming removed 6 bases from V and 5 bases from J, with 9 bases in between. DNA of the CDR3: TGCGCCAGCACAGGGTTGGACGAGCAGTACTTC. Translation: CASTGLDEQYF.

The V call is TRBV27, the J call TRBJ1-2; tentatively, D is TRBD1 (5 bases). V dropped 2 bases and J dropped 5 bases, with 6 bases sitting between them. The germline gives CDR1 MNHEY, CDR2 SMNVEV (reference sequence). This CDR3 comprises 12 residues. CDR3 loop: CASSLRGYGYTF. The DNA of the CDR3 is TGTGCCAGCAGTTTAAGGGGATATGGCTACACCTTC.

The rearrangement uses TRBV19 and TRBJ1-3; TRBD1 aligns across 8 bases. The CDR3 has 16 amino acids. CDR1 and CDR2 (germline): LNHDA, SQIVND (reference sequence). Losses at the gene ends were 5 bases for V and 1 base for J; bases not matched to a gene: 7. CDR3 in amino acids: CASSVGTGLSGNTIYF. CDR3 DNA: TGTGCCAGTAGTGTTGGGACAGGACTATCTGGAAACACCATATATTTT.

The gene calls are TRBV6-2 or TRBV6-3 and TRBJ1-6, with D tentatively TRBD1 (5 bases). This CDR3 comprises 15 residues. The germline V gene encodes CDR1 MNHEY and CDR2 SVGEGT. Between the trimmed V and J ends, which lost 2 bases and 9 bases, there was a span of 14 bases. CDR3 residues: CASSYQGLLGSPLHF. CDR3 DNA sequence: TGTGCCAGCAGTTACCAGGGTTTGCTTGGTTCACCCCTCCACTTT.

V usage is TRBV2 and J usage is TRBJ2-7, with 11 nucleotides matching TRBD1. CDR3 size: 13 residues. CDR1 and CDR2 from the germline V gene are SNHLY and FYNNEI. V lost 7 bases, J lost 6 bases, and 5 bases stayed unmatched. The CDR3 spells CASTRTGGLEQYF. CDR3 bases: TGTGCCAGCACAAGGACAGGGGGCCTCGAGCAGTACTTC.

This clone has only one observation. V and J are TRBV19 and TRBJ2-3; tentative D call: TRBD2 (6 bases). Germline-derived CDR1 and CDR2 are LNHDA and SQIVND (reference sequence). Trimming took off 4 bases at V and 6 bases at J, with 17 bases between the two ends. The CDR3 totals 15 residues. CDR3: CASSTTSYRPDTQYF. CDR3 nucleotides: TGTGCCAGTAGTACGACTAGTTATCGACCTGATACGCAGTATTTT.

J is TRBJ1-5 and V is TRBV15; 7 bases match TRBD1. Germline V gene sequence: CDR1 LNHNV, CDR2 YYDKDF (reference sequence). V dropped 3 bases and J dropped 4; count of bases not matched to a gene: 6. The CDR3 contains 15 residues. The CDR3 here is CATSSLGQENQPQHF. The DNA of the CDR3 is TGTGCCACCAGCAGCCTAGGACAGGAGAATCAGCCCCAGCATTTT.

V is TRBV19 and J is TRBJ2-1, with TRBD2 identical over 7 bases. Losses at the gene ends were 4 bases for V and 4 bases for J; bases not matched to a gene: 4. The CDR3 runs to 14 residues. Germline V CDR1 and CDR2: LNHDA, SQIVND (reference sequence). In DNA form, the CDR3 reads TGTGCCAGTAGTAGCGGGGGTACATACAATGAGCAGTTCTTC. It translates to CASSSGGTYNEQFF.

The rearrangement links TRBV7-8 to TRBJ2-5, with unresolved D. The CDR3 spans 14 residues. Trimming shortened V by 0 bases and J by 3 bases, and 8 bases separated the two germline ends. From germline, CDR1 is SGHVS and CDR2 FQNEAQ. The CDR3 DNA reads TGTGCCAGCAGCTTAGCGACATTTAAAGAGACCCAGTACTTC. Translated, it gives CASSLATFKETQYF.

This chain connects TRBV9 to TRBJ2-7; the D gene is possibly TRBD1 (6 bases). The germline V gene encodes CDR1 SGDLS and CDR2 YYNGEE. The V end lost 5 bases, the J end lost 1 base, and 22 bases lay between the germline ends. The CDR3 is made up of 17 amino acids. The CDR3, as DNA: TGTGCCAGCAGTGCGACAGGCATTGGGCCCCAATCCTACGAGCAGTACTTC. Encoded protein: CASSATGIGPQSYEQYF.

The gene calls are TRBV19 and TRBJ1-1, with D possibly TRBD1 on 5 matching bases. CDR3 length: 11 residues. The germline V gene encodes CDR1 LNHDA and CDR2 SQIVND (reference sequence). V was clipped by 5 bases and J by 11 bases, with 12 bases between them. The CDR3 region has the DNA TGTGCCAGTAGTGAGGCAGGGTTTGCTTTCTTT. Residues: CASSEAGFAFF.

This clone has just a few counts. V is TRBV11-2 and J is TRBJ1-1, with D perhaps matching TRBD1 (6 bases). Trimming left V 6 bases short and J 11 bases short, with 16 bases between. From germline, CDR1 is SGHAT and CDR2 FQNNGV. CDR3 length equals 12 residues. The CDR3 region has the DNA TGTGCCAGCAGGCCACAGGGAAGTGGGGCTTTCTTT. Its translation is CASRPQGSGAFF.

The chain has TRBV7-3 and TRBJ2-2; 13 bases agree with TRBD2. The CDR3 length is 18 residues. After removal of 4 bases from V and 5 bases from J, the junction contained 10 bases not matched to a gene. The germline V gene encodes CDR1 SGHTA and CDR2 FQGTGA. CDR3 amino acids: CASSSSLTGLAGTGELFF. CDR3 nucleotide sequence: TGTGCCAGCAGCTCATCGTTGACGGGACTAGCGGGGACCGGGGAGCTGTTTTTT.

The chain has TRBV18 and TRBJ2-5; D remains ambiguous. Trimming stripped 5 bases from V and 4 bases from J, with 14 bases between. The CDR3 loop spans 14 amino acids. Germline loops: CDR1 KGHSH, CDR2 LQKENI. Here the CDR3 reads CASSAVGLSETQYF. In nucleotides, the CDR3 is TGTGCCAGCTCAGCGGTCGGTTTGTCAGAGACCCAGTACTTC.

This clone was seen once. V gene TRBV19 combines with J gene TRBJ2-1; TRBD2 agrees at 7 bases. This CDR3 is built from 16 residues. Germline V lookup: CDR1 LNHDA, CDR2 SQIVND (reference sequence). The trim removed 2 bases at V and 2 bases at J, leaving 6 bases unmatched. CDR3 sequence reads: CASSIMRGSAYNEQFF. The CDR3 region has the DNA TGTGCCAGTAGTATAATGCGGGGGTCCGCCTACAATGAGCAGTTCTTC.

The gene calls are TRBV7-9 and TRBJ1-5; no definite D call. Germline V gene sequence: CDR1 SEHNR, CDR2 FQNEAQ (reference sequence). The CDR3 extends over 13 amino acids. Trimming removed 0 bases at V and 6 bases at J, with 6 bases between. This CDR3 is CASSLAEFQPQHF. The CDR3 DNA reads TGTGCCAGCAGCTTAGCGGAGTTTCAGCCCCAGCATTTT.

This chain connects TRBV30 to TRBJ1-2; no clear D. Trimming removed 0 bases from V and 6 bases from J, with 8 bases in between. Germline V CDR1 and CDR2: GTSNPN, SVGIG (reference sequence). This CDR3 is 12 amino acids long. CDR3 amino acids: CAWSVEGDGYTF. CDR3 nucleotides: TGTGCCTGGAGTGTAGAGGGTGATGGCTACACCTTC.